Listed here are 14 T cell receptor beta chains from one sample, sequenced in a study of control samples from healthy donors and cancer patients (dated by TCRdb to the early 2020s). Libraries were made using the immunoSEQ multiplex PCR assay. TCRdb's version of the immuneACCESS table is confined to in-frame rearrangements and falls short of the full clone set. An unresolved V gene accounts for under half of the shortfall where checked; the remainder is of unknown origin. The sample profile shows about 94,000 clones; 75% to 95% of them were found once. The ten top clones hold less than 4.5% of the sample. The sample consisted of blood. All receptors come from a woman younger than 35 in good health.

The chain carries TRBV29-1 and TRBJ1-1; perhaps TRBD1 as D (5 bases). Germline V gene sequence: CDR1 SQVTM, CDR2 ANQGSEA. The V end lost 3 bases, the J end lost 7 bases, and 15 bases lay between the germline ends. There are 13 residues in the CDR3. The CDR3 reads CSVERQGKGEAFF. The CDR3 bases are TGCAGCGTTGAGAGGCAGGGTAAGGGTGAAGCTTTCTTT.

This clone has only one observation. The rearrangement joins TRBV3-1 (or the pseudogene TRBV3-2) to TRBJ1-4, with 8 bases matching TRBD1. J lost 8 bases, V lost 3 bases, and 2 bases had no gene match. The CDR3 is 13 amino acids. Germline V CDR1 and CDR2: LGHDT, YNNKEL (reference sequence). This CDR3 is CASSHGTGEKLFF. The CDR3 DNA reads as TGTGCCAGCAGCCACGGGACAGGAGAAAAACTGTTTTTT.

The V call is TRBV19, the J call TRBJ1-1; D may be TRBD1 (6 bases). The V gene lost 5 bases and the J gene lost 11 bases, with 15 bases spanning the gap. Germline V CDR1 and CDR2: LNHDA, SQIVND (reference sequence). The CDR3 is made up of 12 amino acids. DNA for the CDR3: TGTGCCAGTAGTTTCGGACAGCACCCCGCTTTCTTT. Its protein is CASSFGQHPAFF.

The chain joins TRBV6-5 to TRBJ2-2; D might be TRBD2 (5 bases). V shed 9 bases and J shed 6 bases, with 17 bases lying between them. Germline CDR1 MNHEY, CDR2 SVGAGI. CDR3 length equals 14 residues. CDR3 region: CASATGKEPGELFF. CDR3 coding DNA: TGTGCCAGTGCGACGGGGAAAGAGCCCGGGGAGCTGTTTTTT.

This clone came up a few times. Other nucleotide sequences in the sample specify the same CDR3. The CDR3 loop reads CASSVGVGGNSPLHF. CDR3 coding DNA: TGTGCCAGCAGCGTAGGGGTGGGGGGCAATTCACCCCTCCACTTT. The V call is TRBV9, the J call TRBJ1-6; the D gene is possibly TRBD1 (6 bases). The germline gives CDR1 SGDLS, CDR2 YYNGEE. The CDR3 extends over 15 amino acids. V was cut by 0 bases and J by 7 bases, with 11 bases left in between.

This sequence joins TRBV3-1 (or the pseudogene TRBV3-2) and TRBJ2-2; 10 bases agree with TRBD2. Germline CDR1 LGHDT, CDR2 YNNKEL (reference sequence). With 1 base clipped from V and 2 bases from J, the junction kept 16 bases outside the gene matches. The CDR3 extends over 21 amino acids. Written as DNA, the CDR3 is TGTGCCAGCAGCCAAGTCAGTTATTCGGCTAGCGGGGGCCTTAACACCGGGGAGCTGTTTTTT. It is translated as CASSQVSYSASGGLNTGELFF.

CDR3 DNA sequence: TGTGCCAGCAGTGGATACGGGGGGGGCACAGATACGCAGTATTTT. Translated, it gives CASSGYGGGTDTQYF. The V and J genes are TRBV2 and TRBJ2-3; 8 nucleotides line up with TRBD2. The CDR3 runs 15 residues. CDR1 is SNHLY and CDR2 is FYNNEI in the germline V gene. With 4 bases clipped from V and 1 base from J, the junction kept 4 bases outside the gene matches.

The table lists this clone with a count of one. The CDR3 is CASSDRRNNEKLFF. For the CDR3, the DNA is TGTGCCAGCAGCGACCGGAGGAACAATGAAAAACTGTTTTTT. J is TRBJ1-4 and V is TRBV4-2; no clear D. Trimming stripped 5 bases from V and 5 bases from J, with 12 bases between. Germline V gene sequence: CDR1 LGHNA, CDR2 YNFKEQ. The CDR3 sequence is 14 residues long.

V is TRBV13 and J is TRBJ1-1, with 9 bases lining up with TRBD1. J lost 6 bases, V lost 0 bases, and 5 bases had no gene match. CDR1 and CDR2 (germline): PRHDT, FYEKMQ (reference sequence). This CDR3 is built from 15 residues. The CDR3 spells CASSLGGQGGPEAFF. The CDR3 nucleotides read TGTGCCAGCAGCTTAGGGGGACAGGGAGGGCCTGAAGCTTTCTTT.

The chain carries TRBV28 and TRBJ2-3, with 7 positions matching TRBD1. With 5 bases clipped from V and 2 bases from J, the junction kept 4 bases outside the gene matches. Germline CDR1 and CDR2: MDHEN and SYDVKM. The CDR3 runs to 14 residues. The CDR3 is CASSPGGATDTQYF. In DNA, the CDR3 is TGTGCCAGCAGTCCAGGGGGTGCCACAGATACGCAGTATTTT.

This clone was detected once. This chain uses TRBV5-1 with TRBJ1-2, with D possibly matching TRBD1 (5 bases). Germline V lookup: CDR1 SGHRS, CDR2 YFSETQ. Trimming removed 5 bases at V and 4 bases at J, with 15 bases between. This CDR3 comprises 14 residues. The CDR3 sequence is CASSHPDTAYGYTF. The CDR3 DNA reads TGCGCCAGCAGTCATCCGGACACAGCCTATGGCTACACCTTC.

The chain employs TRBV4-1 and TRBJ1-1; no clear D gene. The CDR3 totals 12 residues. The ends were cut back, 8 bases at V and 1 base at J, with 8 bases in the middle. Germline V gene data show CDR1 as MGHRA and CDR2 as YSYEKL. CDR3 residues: CASGRGNTEAFF. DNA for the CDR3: TGCGCCAGCGGACGGGGGAACACTGAAGCTTTCTTT.

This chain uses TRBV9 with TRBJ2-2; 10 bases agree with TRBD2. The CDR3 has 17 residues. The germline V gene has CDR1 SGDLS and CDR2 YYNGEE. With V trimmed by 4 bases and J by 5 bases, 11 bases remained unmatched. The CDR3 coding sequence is TGTGCCAGCAGCCCCGTTTCTGAAGCGGGGGGGACCGGGGAGCTGTTTTTT. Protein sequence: CASSPVSEAGGTGELFF.

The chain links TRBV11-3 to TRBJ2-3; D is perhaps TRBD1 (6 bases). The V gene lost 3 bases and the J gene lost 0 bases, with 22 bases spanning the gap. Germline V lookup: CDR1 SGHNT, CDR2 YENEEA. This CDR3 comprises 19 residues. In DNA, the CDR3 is TGTGCCAGCAGCTTTCGTGGGGAAAAACAGGGTTCTAGCACAGATACGCAGTATTTT. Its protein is CASSFRGEKQGSSTDTQYF. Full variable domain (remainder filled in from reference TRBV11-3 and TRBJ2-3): EAGVVQSPRYKIIEKKQPVAFWCNPISGHNTLYWYLQNLGQGPELLIRYENEEAVDDSQLPKDRFSAERLKGVDSTLKIQPAELGDSAVYLCASSFRGEKQGSSTDTQYFGPGTRLTVL.